This T cell receptor (beta chain) was found in a study of T cell changes during pregnancy in multiple sclerosis. This table comes from immunoSEQ multiplex PCR, and its TCRdb copy is limited to in-frame clones, with some not included. This sample has roughly 90,000 clones; 91% occur once, and the top ten carry 1.5% to 2%. Germline V lookup: CDR1 MDHEN, CDR2 SYDVKM. The CDR3 has 15 residues. Trimming took off 3 bases at V and 5 bases at J, with 17 bases between the two ends. Specimen: peripheral blood, collected in the first trimester of pregnancy. The rearrangement uses TRBV28 and TRBJ2-7; D might be TRBD2 (5 bases). This clonotype originated in a female donor in good health, enrolled as a control in a pregnancy study. The CDR3 here is CASSFGGMGSDEQYF. In nucleotides, the CDR3 is TGTGCCAGCAGTTTTGGTGGGATGGGTAGCGACGAGCAGTACTTC.